This T cell receptor (beta chain) was sequenced for a study of tumor-infiltrating lymphocytes in primary liver carcinoma. Whole-study findings and limits: Merely some 8-24% of top clones spanned all five tumor regions.

The researchers produced TCR beta cDNA from 500 ng total RNA with a constant-region primer. Three nested multiplex PCR rounds of slightly modified ARM-PCR generated TCR beta libraries. Use of TRBV1-TRBV30 forward primers with a C-beta reverse primer characterized the first two PCR rounds, which lasted 10 cycles each. TCRdb analysed the multiplex PCR reads with MiXCR anew, one entry per CDR3 protein. This sample carries more than 95,000 distinct CDR3 sequences, roughly 80% of them seen once, and the ten largest clones take approximately 20%. This clonotype was recorded many times. Its antigen is unidentified. From germline, CDR1 is MDHEN and CDR2 SYDVKM. This CDR3 has 16 residues. V dropped 8 bases and J dropped 2 bases, with 21 bases sitting between them. Between roughly 20 and 33 mg of unsorted bulk tissue served as the source from which RNA and DNA were co-extracted. No treatment had been given to the patients, who were chronically infected with HBV.

The chain recombines TRBV28 with TRBJ1-1; D is perhaps TRBD1 (5 bases). The TCR originated in a man aged 40-49 years with primary liver carcinoma and hepatitis B virus infection. Material for sequencing was liver tumor tissue from sampling region 3. Subset in this sample: tumor region T3, left-lateral pole. The CDR3 loop reads CASRGRLGEGNTEAFF. The CDR3 nucleotides read TGTGCCAGCCGAGGGAGATTGGGGGAGGGTAACACTGAAGCTTTCTTT.